Each of the 20 T cell receptor beta chains below was sequenced from the same sample in a study of shared clonotypes between healthy human individuals. The repertoire was sequenced with immunoSEQ multiplex PCR; TCRdb's copy has only in-frame clones and lacks some. The profile shows a few million clones, more than 90% of them singletons. Input material: naive CD4+ T cells sorted from blood. Subset of the sample: CD45RA+ positively selected. Receptors were obtained from a man younger than 30 in good health.

The gene calls are TRBV2 and TRBJ2-1, with 8 nucleotides matching TRBD2. V dropped 4 bases and J dropped 6; count of bases not matched to a gene: 5. Germline values: CDR1 SNHLY, CDR2 FYNNEI. This CDR3 is built from 14 residues. CDR3 bases: TGTGCCAGCAGTGGGAGCGGGGGACCCAATGAGCAGTTCTTC. It translates to CASSGSGGPNEQFF.

V usage is TRBV19 and J usage is TRBJ2-3; D tentatively reads TRBD1 or TRBD2 (5 bases each). The CDR3 has 14 residues. V was pared by 2 bases and J by 6 bases, with 12 bases between. Germline CDR1 is LNHDA and CDR2 is SQIVND (reference sequence). This chain's CDR3 is CASSIRGAVDTQYF. Written as DNA, the CDR3 is TGTGCCAGTAGTATAAGAGGGGCGGTGGATACGCAGTATTTT. Combining the CDR3 with reference TRBV19 and TRBJ2-3 gives the whole variable domain DGGITQSPKYLFRKEGQNVTLSCEQNLNHDAMYWYRQDPGQGLRLIYYSQIVNDFQKGDIAEGYSVSREKKESFPLTVTSAQKNPTAFYLCASSIRGAVDTQYFGPGTRLTVL.

The V gene is TRBV7-9, the J gene TRBJ2-1, with no clear D. The CDR3 runs 16 residues. Deletions cut 1 base from V and 6 bases from J, with 16 bases between. CDR1 and CDR2 from the germline V gene are SEHNR and FQNEAQ (reference sequence). CDR3 protein: CASSLGRNFEGNEQFF. The CDR3, as DNA: TGTGCCAGCAGCTTAGGAAGGAACTTCGAAGGCAATGAGCAGTTCTTC.

The chain carries TRBV5-1 and TRBJ1-4, with TRBD1 identical over 7 bases. V was pared by 4 bases and J by 2 bases, with 2 bases of the junction left unmatched. CDR1 is SGHRS, CDR2 YFSETQ, per germline. The CDR3 is 14 residues long. The CDR3 sequence: CASSNRGTNEKLFF. CDR3 sequence (DNA): TGCGCCAGCAGCAACAGGGGTACTAATGAAAAACTGTTTTTT.

The V and J genes are TRBV6-4 and TRBJ2-1, with TRBD2 identical over 9 bases. V lost 3 bases and J lost 9; bases outside the gene matches: 3. The CDR3 has 13 residues. The germline V gene has CDR1 MRHNA and CDR2 SNTAGT. The CDR3: CASSESGRPEQFF. CDR3 nucleotides: TGTGCCAGCAGTGAAAGCGGGAGGCCTGAGCAGTTCTTC.

This rearrangement joins TRBV27 to TRBJ1-1; no firm D call. Germline V lookup: CDR1 MNHEY, CDR2 SMNVEV (reference sequence). The V end was cut by 6 bases, the J end by 2 bases, with 16 bases between. This CDR3 comprises 15 residues. The CDR3 DNA reads TGTGCCAGCAGACCCCCCCGACTGATTAACACTGAAGCTTTCTTT. Its translation: CASRPPRLINTEAFF.

This chain joins TRBV6-1 and TRBJ1-3, with 8 bases that match TRBD1. This CDR3 region has 15 residues. Per the germline V gene, CDR1 is MNHNS and CDR2 is SASEGT. V lost 6 bases and J lost 0; bases outside the gene matches: 4. The CDR3 region has the DNA TGTGCCAGCAGGGGACAGGACCTCTCTGGAAACACCATATATTTT. It yields the protein CASRGQDLSGNTIYF.

This rearrangement joins TRBV11-2 to TRBJ2-7; D unresolved. CDR1 is SGHAT, CDR2 FQNNGV, per germline. CDR3 length equals 15 residues. Trimming took 1 base from V and 3 from J, leaving 13 bases between them. CDR3 protein: CASSLGVGTYYEQYF. The CDR3 nucleotides are TGTGCCAGCAGCTTAGGTGTCGGCACCTACTACGAGCAGTACTTC.

This sequence joins TRBV27 and TRBJ1-2, with TRBD1 matching over 7 bases. With 5 bases clipped from V and 4 bases from J, the junction kept 7 bases outside the gene matches. There are 14 residues in the CDR3. Germline V gene data show CDR1 as MNHEY and CDR2 as SMNVEV (reference sequence). CDR3 in amino acids: CASSPGTAPYGYTF. The CDR3, as DNA: TGTGCCAGCAGTCCTGGGACAGCCCCCTATGGCTACACCTTC.

This chain joins TRBV9 and TRBJ2-7; D is uncertain. The CDR3 contains 13 residues. Germline values: CDR1 SGDLS, CDR2 YYNGEE. V shed 4 bases and J shed 2 bases, with 10 bases lying between them. Here the CDR3 DNA reads TGTGCCAGCAGCCCCCAGAACGCCTACGAGCAGTACTTC. This encodes CASSPQNAYEQYF.

This clone was seen once. DNA of the CDR3: TGCGCCAGCAGCCAAGATTGGGACCGAAACTATTCACCCCTCCACTTT. Protein sequence: CASSQDWDRNYSPLHF. V and J are TRBV4-3 and TRBJ1-6; tentatively, D is TRBD1 (5 bases). CDR3 length equals 16 residues. Germline V gene data show CDR1 as LGHNA and CDR2 as YSLEER. V shed 0 bases and J shed 8 bases, with 14 bases lying between them.

In the case of this clone: One junction end disagrees with the germline gene, perhaps due to a read error. The rearrangement uses TRBV7-7 and TRBJ1-1; D gene unclear. The CDR3 spans 13 residues. Germline CDR1 is SSHAT and CDR2 is FNYEAQ (reference sequence). CDR3 protein: CASSLDLNTEAFF. Written as DNA, the CDR3 is TGTGCTAGCAGCTTAGACTTGAACACTGAAGCTTTCTTT.

The chain uses TRBV10-1 and TRBJ2-7, with D possibly matching TRBD1 (6 bases). Germline loops: CDR1 WNHNN, CDR2 SYGVQD (reference sequence). The CDR3 length is 14 residues. The V and J ends lost 0 bases and 2 bases respectively, with 8 bases between them. This chain's CDR3 is CASSESHRAYEQYF. The CDR3 region has the DNA TGCGCCAGCAGTGAGTCGCACAGGGCCTACGAGCAGTACTTC.

The gene calls are TRBV30 and TRBJ1-3; the D gene is possibly TRBD1 (5 bases). Germline V CDR1 and CDR2: GTSNPN, SVGIG (reference sequence). This CDR3 is 12 amino acids long. V was clipped by 7 bases and J by 0 bases, with 7 bases between them. Here the CDR3 reads CALQGSGNTIYF. CDR3 nucleotide sequence: TGTGCCTTGCAGGGCTCTGGAAACACCATATATTTT.

The chain employs TRBV28 and TRBJ1-4, with D possibly matching TRBD1 (6 bases). With 3 bases removed from V and 7 bases from J, the gap between germline ends came to 12 bases. This CDR3 comprises 14 residues. Germline CDR1 is MDHEN and CDR2 is SYDVKM. Here the CDR3 reads CASSLPGGGEKLFF. CDR3 bases: TGTGCCAGCAGTTTGCCCGGGGGCGGTGAAAAACTGTTTTTT.

The chain joins TRBV10-3 to TRBJ2-1, with a possible D match to TRBD1 (5 bases). The CDR3 totals 15 residues. V gave up 6 bases and J gave up 9 bases, with 21 bases separating them. Per the germline V gene, CDR1 is ENHRY and CDR2 is SYGVKD. The CDR3 spells CAIRRQGSPMGEQFF. Here the CDR3 DNA reads TGTGCCATCAGAAGGCAGGGAAGCCCAATGGGTGAGCAGTTCTTC.

The table lists this clone with a count of one. The chain combines TRBV7-2 with TRBJ2-3; D gene ambiguous. The length of the CDR3 is 14 residues. Germline V gene sequence: CDR1 SGHTA, CDR2 FQGNSA. V dropped 1 base and J dropped 2 bases, with 7 bases sitting between them. As DNA, the CDR3 is TGTGCCAGCAGCTTAGGGGTCCTCACAGATACGCAGTATTTT. This encodes CASSLGVLTDTQYF.

The chain carries TRBV25-1 and TRBJ2-1; the match to TRBD1 covers 11 bases. This CDR3 region has 13 residues. From germline, CDR1 is MGHDK and CDR2 SYGVNS. With V trimmed by 7 bases and J by 8 bases, 4 bases remained unmatched. CDR3: CASTGQGADEQFF. DNA for the CDR3: TGTGCCAGCACTGGACAGGGGGCCGATGAGCAGTTCTTC.

Notes on this clone: In the same sample, other DNA sequences code for this CDR3. CDR3 sequence: CASSYSGGSSYNEQFF. CDR3 sequence (DNA): TGTGCCAGCAGTTACTCCGGTGGGAGCTCCTACAATGAGCAGTTCTTC. The rearrangement links TRBV6-5 to TRBJ2-1; TRBD2 might be the D (5 bases). The CDR3 covers 16 residues. Trimming removed 0 bases at V and 0 bases at J, with 9 bases between. The germline V gene has CDR1 MNHEY and CDR2 SVGAGI.

V and J are TRBV6-1 and TRBJ2-7, with D unresolved. Trimming took 1 base from V and 0 from J, leaving 7 bases between them. The CDR3 sequence is 14 residues long. CDR1 and CDR2 (germline): MNHNS, SASEGT. DNA for the CDR3: TGTGCCAGCAGTGAAGACAGCCTCTCCTACGAGCAGTACTTC. This codes for CASSEDSLSYEQYF.